These 17 T cell receptor beta chains share one sample of origin, sequenced in a study of monozygotic twins with inflammatory bowel disease (dated by TCRdb to between 2018 and 2021). Library construction relied on 5' RACE. The instrument was an Illumina HiSeq 2500. One entry per CDR3 protein sequence results from the TCRdb reprocessing of the reads, with DNA left out. This sample's table carries about 160,000 distinct CDR3 sequences. 2.4% of the sample is taken by the ten largest. The sequenced material came from blood. All receptors derive from a human donor with ulcerative colitis or Crohn's disease, or a healthy co-twin of an affected twin (not recorded which).

The V call is TRBV5-1, the J call TRBJ2-5; TCRdb designates TRBD2, a call that cannot be tested without DNA. The CDR3 has 15 residues. The germline V gene has CDR1 SGHRS and CDR2 YFSETQ. CDR3 residues: CASSLVAGGFGDQYF.

This chain uses TRBV20-1 with TRBJ2-1; the D call of TRBD1 rests on TCRdb alone, since no DNA is present to check it. This CDR3 has 14 amino acids. From germline, CDR1 is DFQATT and CDR2 SNEGSKA (reference sequence). CDR3 loop: CSASRDPATHEQFF.

The rearrangement uses TRBV20-1 and TRBJ2-1; TCRdb lists TRBD2, though no DNA is available to test this call. The germline V gene has CDR1 DFQATT and CDR2 SNEGSKA (reference sequence). CDR3 length: 22 residues. The CDR3 sequence is CSARGNALTPSNAADLYNEQFF.

The V call is TRBV28, the J call TRBJ2-2. CDR1 is MDHEN, CDR2 SYDVKM, per germline. CDR3 length: 14 residues. This CDR3 is CASKVGMGTGELFF.

This sequence joins TRBV12-3 or TRBV12-4 and TRBJ2-7; without DNA, the TCRdb call of TRBD1 cannot be checked. This CDR3 has 12 amino acids. CDR3 residues: CASTKGTGRQYF.

This chain connects TRBV27 to TRBJ2-2; the TCRdb call, TRBD1, lacks DNA for checking. CDR3 size: 16 residues. Per the germline V gene, CDR1 is MNHEY and CDR2 is SMNVEV (reference sequence). CDR3 in amino acids: CASSLRGGPNTGELFF.

This sequence joins TRBV20-1 and TRBJ2-2. CDR3 length: 14 residues. Germline V lookup: CDR1 DFQATT, CDR2 SNEGSKA (reference sequence). This CDR3 reads CSASRLLNTGELFF.

The chain is built from TRBV6-1 and TRBJ1-1; TCRdb gives TRBD1 as the D gene, but with no DNA this cannot be confirmed. Per the germline V gene, CDR1 is MNHNS and CDR2 is SASEGT. CDR3 length: 17 amino acids. Here the CDR3 reads CASSRRLVQGGNTEAFF.

The chain uses TRBV28 and TRBJ2-1. This CDR3 spans 13 amino acids. Germline V CDR1 and CDR2: MDHEN, SYDVKM. CDR3 protein: CASRGRPYNEQFF.

The V gene is TRBV28, the J gene TRBJ2-7; TCRdb's D call of TRBD2 is untestable without DNA. This CDR3 is 14 amino acids long. Germline values: CDR1 MDHEN, CDR2 SYDVKM. The CDR3 sequence: CASSTSGASYEQYF. The full variable domain, completed using reference TRBV28 and TRBJ2-7, is DVKVTQSSRYLVKRTGEKVFLECVQDMDHENMFWYRQDPGLGLRLIYFSYDVKMKEKGDIPEGYSVSREKKERFSLILESASTNQTSMYLCASSTSGASYEQYFGPGTRLTVT.

V is TRBV3-1 and J is TRBJ2-3; TCRdb designates TRBD2, a call that cannot be tested without DNA. The CDR3 runs 16 residues. From germline, CDR1 is LGHDT and CDR2 YNNKEL (reference sequence). The CDR3 loop is CASSQGSGSSTDTQYF.

The chain uses TRBV6-2 or TRBV6-3 and TRBJ2-5. Germline lookup yields CDR1 MNHEY and CDR2 SVGEGT. This CDR3 comprises 15 residues. The CDR3 loop is CASSYFDRVQETQYF.

The chain links TRBV5-1 to TRBJ2-7. The length of the CDR3 is 12 residues. Germline values: CDR1 SGHRS, CDR2 YFSETQ. CDR3 loop: CASSVDGLEQYF.

The chain carries TRBV21-1 and TRBJ1-6; the D call from TCRdb, TRBD1, cannot be confirmed without DNA. TRBV21-1 has pseudogene status. The CDR3 consists of 17 residues. This CDR3 reads CASSDRDRGIRNSPLHF.

This CDR3 is CASTNTWQYNEQFF. V usage is TRBV19 and J usage is TRBJ2-1. Germline V gene lookup returns CDR1 LNHDA and CDR2 SQIVND (reference sequence). The CDR3 consists of 14 residues.

The chain combines TRBV4-1 with TRBJ1-1; no DNA is available, so the TRBD1 call from TCRdb remains unchecked. The CDR3 totals 16 residues. CDR1 and CDR2 (germline): MGHRA, YSYEKL. The CDR3 loop reads CASSHTPGTGDSEAFF.

This chain joins TRBV25-1 and TRBJ1-1. Germline values: CDR1 MGHDK, CDR2 SYGVNS. There are 13 residues in the CDR3. CDR3 region: CASSEEGETEAFF.